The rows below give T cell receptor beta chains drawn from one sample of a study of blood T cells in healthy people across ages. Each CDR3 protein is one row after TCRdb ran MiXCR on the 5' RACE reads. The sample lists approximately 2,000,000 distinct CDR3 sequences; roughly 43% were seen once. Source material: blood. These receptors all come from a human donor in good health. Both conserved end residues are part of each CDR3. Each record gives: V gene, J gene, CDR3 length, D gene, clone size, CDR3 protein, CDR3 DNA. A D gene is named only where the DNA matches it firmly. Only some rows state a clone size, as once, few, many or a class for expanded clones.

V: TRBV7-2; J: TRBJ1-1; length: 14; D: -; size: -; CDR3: CASSLSWLSTEAFF; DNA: TGTGCCAGCAGCTTAAGTTGGTTGAGCACTGAAGCTTTCTTT
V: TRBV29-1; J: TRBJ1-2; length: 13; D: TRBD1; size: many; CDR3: CSVGQGPDYGYTF; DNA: TGCAGCGTGGGACAGGGGCCGGACTATGGCTACACCTTC
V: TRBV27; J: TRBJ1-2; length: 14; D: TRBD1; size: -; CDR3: CASSLDRGGGGYTF; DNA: TGTGCCAGCAGCCTGGACAGGGGAGGGGGTGGCTACACCTTC
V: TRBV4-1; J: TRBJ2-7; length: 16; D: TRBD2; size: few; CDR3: CASSQVPSGGSYEQYF; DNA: TGCGCCAGCAGCCAAGTCCCTTCCGGGGGGTCCTACGAGCAGTACTTC
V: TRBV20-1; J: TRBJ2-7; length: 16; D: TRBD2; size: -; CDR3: CSASSTASGGFYEQYF; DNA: TGCAGTGCGAGCTCTACTGCTAGCGGGGGATTCTACGAGCAGTACTTC
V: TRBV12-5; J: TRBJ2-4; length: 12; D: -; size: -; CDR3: CASGLGTVERYF; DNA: TGTGCTAGTGGTTTGGGGACAGTCGAGCGGTACTTC
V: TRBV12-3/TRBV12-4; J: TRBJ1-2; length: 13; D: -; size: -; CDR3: CASSFAHSYGYTF; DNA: TGTGCCAGCAGTTTTGCGCATAGCTATGGCTACACCTTC
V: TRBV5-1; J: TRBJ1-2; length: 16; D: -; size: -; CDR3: CASSLEYGGGTYGYTF; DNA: TGCGCCAGCAGCTTGGAATACGGGGGGGGTACCTATGGCTACACCTTC
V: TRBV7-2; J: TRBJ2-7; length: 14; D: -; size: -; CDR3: CASRLQASSYEQYF; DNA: TGTGCCAGCAGACTACAGGCGAGCTCCTACGAGCAGTACTTC
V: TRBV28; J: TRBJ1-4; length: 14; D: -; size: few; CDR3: CASSKGSANEKLFF; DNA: TGTGCCAGCAGTAAGGGTTCGGCTAATGAAAAACTGTTTTTT
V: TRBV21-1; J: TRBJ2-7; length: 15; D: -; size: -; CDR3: CASFKRGTGYYEQYF; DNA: TGTGCCAGCTTTAAACGGGGGACAGGTTACTACGAGCAGTACTTC
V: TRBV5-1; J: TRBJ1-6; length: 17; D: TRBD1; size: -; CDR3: CASGQGLFSSYNSPLHF; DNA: TGCGCCAGCGGACAGGGCTTGTTTAGCTCCTATAATTCACCCCTCCACTTT
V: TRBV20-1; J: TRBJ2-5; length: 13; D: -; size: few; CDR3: CSASRTRWETQYF; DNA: TGCAGTGCAAGCCGGACACGATGGGAGACCCAGTACTTC
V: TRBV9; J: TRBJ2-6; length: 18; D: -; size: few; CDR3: CASSTPTGGLSGANVLTF; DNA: TGTGCCAGCAGCACGCCGACAGGAGGTCTCTCTGGGGCCAACGTCCTGACTTTC
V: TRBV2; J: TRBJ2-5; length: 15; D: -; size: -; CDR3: CASSGRPARQETQYF; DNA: TGTGCCAGCAGTGGACGGCCCGCGAGGCAAGAGACCCAGTACTTC
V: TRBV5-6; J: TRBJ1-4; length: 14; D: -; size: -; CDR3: CASSLWWGGEKLFF; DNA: TGTGCCAGCAGCTTGTGGTGGGGAGGTGAAAAACTGTTTTTT
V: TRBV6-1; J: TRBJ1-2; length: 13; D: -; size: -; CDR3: CASSVLEAYGYTF; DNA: TGTGCCAGCAGCGTCCTTGAGGCCTATGGCTACACCTTC
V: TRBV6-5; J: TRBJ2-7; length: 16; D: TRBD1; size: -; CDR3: CASSYPGGTGVHEQYF; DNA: TGTGCCAGCAGTTACCCTGGGGGGACAGGGGTTCACGAGCAGTACTTC
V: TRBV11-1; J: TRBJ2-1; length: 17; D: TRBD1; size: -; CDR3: CASSLDEGGWAYNEQFF; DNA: TGTGCCAGCAGCTTAGATGAAGGGGGCTGGGCCTACAATGAGCAGTTCTTC
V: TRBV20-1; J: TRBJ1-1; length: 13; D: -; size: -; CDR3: CSALPQTNTEAFF; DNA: TGCAGTGCCCTCCCGCAGACGAACACTGAAGCTTTCTTT
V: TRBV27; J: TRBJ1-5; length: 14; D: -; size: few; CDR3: CASSWTESNQPQHF; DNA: TGTGCCAGCAGTTGGACAGAGAGCAATCAGCCCCAGCATTTT
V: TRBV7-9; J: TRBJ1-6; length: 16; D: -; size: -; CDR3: CASSLGGGRINSPLHF; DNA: TGTGCCAGCAGCTTAGGGGGAGGCAGAATTAATTCACCCCTCCACTTT
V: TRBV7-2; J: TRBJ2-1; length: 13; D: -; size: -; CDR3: CASSLGLHDEQFF; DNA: TGTGCCAGCAGCTTAGGGCTTCACGATGAGCAGTTCTTC
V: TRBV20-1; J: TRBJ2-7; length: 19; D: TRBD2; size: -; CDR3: CSARPGPGLAGKSSYEQYF; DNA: TGCAGTGCTAGACCTGGCCCCGGTCTAGCGGGGAAGAGTTCCTACGAGCAGTACTTC
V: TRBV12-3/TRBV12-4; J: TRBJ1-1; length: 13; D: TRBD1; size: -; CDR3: CASRWDRGTEAFF; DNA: TGTGCCAGCAGGTGGGACAGGGGCACTGAAGCTTTCTTT
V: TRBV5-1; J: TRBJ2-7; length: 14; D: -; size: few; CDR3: CATKLDLGLYEQYF; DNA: TGCGCCACGAAGTTGGACTTGGGCCTCTACGAGCAGTACTTC
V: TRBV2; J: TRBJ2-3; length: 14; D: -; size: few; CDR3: CASNRGGSTDTQYF; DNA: TGTGCCAGCAACAGGGGAGGTAGCACAGATACGCAGTATTTT
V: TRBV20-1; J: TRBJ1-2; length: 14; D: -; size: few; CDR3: CSARPTTGILGYTF; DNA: TGCAGTGCTAGACCTACCACAGGGATCCTCGGGTACACCTTC
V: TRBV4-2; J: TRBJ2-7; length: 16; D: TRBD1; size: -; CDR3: CASSQVEGTGAYEQYF; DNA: TGTGCCAGCAGCCAAGTGGAGGGGACAGGGGCCTACGAGCAGTACTTC